The 21 T cell receptor beta chains below all came from one sample that was sequenced in a study of T cells in women clearing cervical HPV infection. Only in-frame clones appear in the TCRdb table, and some are missing; sequencing was by immunoSEQ multiplex PCR. The clone table shows about 25,000 clones, with the ten largest holding 5.4%. Sequencing was carried out using blood buffy coat. The receptors were sampled from a woman aged 18 to 75 with a cervical HPV16 infection that either progressed to CIN3+ or cleared (not recorded which).

With regard to this clone: The observed sequence ends 3 residues before the CDR3 terminus, with the missing tail filled in from the germline J gene. The rearrangement uses TRBV5-1 and TRBJ2-7, with 8 positions matching TRBD2. The germline CDR1 and CDR2 sequences are SGHRS and YFSETQ. The V and J ends lost 3 bases and 5 bases, in that order; junction bases with no gene match: 7. The CDR3 extends over 14 amino acids. Partial CDR3 DNA: TGCGCCAGCAGCTGGGCGGGGGGTATGGACGAG. Its protein is CASSWAGGMDE. Given in full, the CDR3 is CASSWAGGMDEQYF. Full variable domain (rest looked up from reference TRBV5-1 and TRBJ2-7): KAGVTQTPRYLIKTRGQQVTLSCSPISGHRSVSWYQQTPGQGLQFLFEYFSETQRNKGNFPGRFSGRQFSNSRSEMNVSTLELGDSALYLCASSWAGGMDEQYFGPGTRLTVT.

In terms of frequency, this clone is medium-sized. The read ends 3 residues shy of where the CDR3 ends; the end is completed using the germline J gene. The chain combines TRBV29-1 with TRBJ1-4; D might be TRBD1 (6 bases). Germline-derived CDR1 and CDR2 are SQVTM and ANQGSEA. Trimming took off 4 bases at V and 1 base at J, with 10 bases between the two ends. The CDR3 runs to 14 residues. CDR3 DNA, as far as it was read: TGCAGCGTTGCTAAACAGGGAACTAATGAAAAA. Translation: CSVAKQGTNEK. The CDR3 reads in full as CSVAKQGTNEKLFF.

To note about this clone: Read sequence stops 3 residues before the CDR3 end, and the germline J gene provides the missing end. The chain links TRBV7-9 to TRBJ1-2; no firm D call. Germline V lookup: CDR1 SEHNR, CDR2 FQNEAQ (reference sequence). The CDR3 is 12 residues long. CDR3 residues: CASSPSQLGYTF. Incomplete CDR3 DNA: TGTGCCAGCAGCCCGTCTCAACTCGGC.

Regarding this clone: The read finishes 3 residues shy of the CDR3 end, and the germline J gene is used to complete it. This rearrangement joins TRBV5-1 to TRBJ2-1, with 10 bases lining up with TRBD1. The CDR3 is made up of 15 amino acids. Germline CDR1 and CDR2: SGHRS and YFSETQ. Germline trimming cut 2 bases from V and 5 bases from J; bases unmatched to any gene: 4. The CDR3 loop reads CASSFRDRGDNEQFF. The CDR3 DNA, read in part, is TGCGCCAGCAGCTTTCGGGACAGGGGAGACAATGAG.

A word on this clone: The missing CDR3 end, 3 residues past where the read stops, is filled in from the germline J gene. The chain employs TRBV5-1 and TRBJ2-3, with D possibly being TRBD1 (5 bases). The CDR3 covers 14 residues. Trimming left V 0 bases short and J 2 bases short, with 7 bases between. The germline V gene encodes CDR1 SGHRS and CDR2 YFSETQ. The CDR3 bases that were read are TGCGCCAGCAGCTTGGGGGGCGACACAGATACG. Its protein is CASSLGGDTDT. The whole CDR3 sequence is CASSLGGDTDTQYF.

A word on this clone: The read stops 3 residues short of the end of the CDR3; the missing end is completed from the germline J gene. The rearrangement links TRBV12-3 or TRBV12-4 to TRBJ2-1, with a possible D match to TRBD2 (8 bases). With 4 bases removed from V and 0 bases from J, the gap between germline ends came to 19 bases. The CDR3 has 18 residues. The sequenced CDR3 bases are TGTGCCAGCAGTTCTGCCGGGAGGGGGCGAACCTCCTACAATGAG. Protein sequence: CASSSAGRGRTSYNE. The CDR3 in full is CASSSAGRGRTSYNEQFF.

Of note for this clone: The read ends 3 residues early relative to the CDR3; the germline J gene fills the gap. Other DNA sequences in the same sample also yield this CDR3. This chain joins TRBV19 and TRBJ1-3, with 8 bases lining up with TRBD1. From germline, CDR1 is LNHDA and CDR2 SQIVND (reference sequence). V shed 5 bases and J 0 bases; nucleotides not matched to a gene: 6. The CDR3 has 16 residues. CDR3 region: CASSPGGSSSGNTIYF. The sequenced part of the CDR3 DNA is TGTGCCAGTAGTCCAGGGGGCTCTAGCTCTGGAAACACC.

With respect to this clone: Read data end 3 residues before the CDR3 end; the end is taken from the germline J gene. The rearrangement joins TRBV18 to TRBJ2-7; 9 nucleotides match TRBD1. This CDR3 has 13 amino acids. Per the germline V gene, CDR1 is KGHSH and CDR2 is LQKENI. The V segment lost 2 bases and the J segment 6 bases; nucleotides outside the gene matches: 2. The CDR3 here is CASSPNRGREQYF. CDR3 DNA (partial): TGTGCCAGCTCACCAAACAGGGGGCGCGAG.

On this clone itself: Read coverage stops 3 residues before the CDR3 terminus; the germline J gene supplies the remainder. The rearrangement uses TRBV19 and TRBJ1-2, with D uncertain. CDR3 length equals 15 residues. Trimming shortened V by 3 bases and J by 1 base, and 12 bases separated the two germline ends. Germline V gene data show CDR1 as LNHDA and CDR2 as SQIVND (reference sequence). The chain's CDR3 is CASSIVSGVNYGYTF. The sequenced CDR3 bases are TGTGCCAGTAGTATCGTGTCAGGAGTTAACTATGGC. The full variable domain, completed using reference TRBV19 and TRBJ1-2, is DGGITQSPKYLFRKEGQNVTLSCEQNLNHDAMYWYRQDPGQGLRLIYYSQIVNDFQKGDIAEGYSVSREKKESFPLTVTSAQKNPTAFYLCASSIVSGVNYGYTFGSGTRLTVV.

As to this clone: With the read ending 3 residues before the CDR3 end, the germline J gene is used to fill in that end. The chain carries TRBV20-1 and TRBJ2-7; TRBD1 matches at 9 bases. V dropped 3 bases and J dropped 6; count of bases not matched to a gene: 9. The germline V gene has CDR1 DFQATT and CDR2 SNEGSKA (reference sequence). The CDR3 sequence is 14 residues long. CDR3: CSARGQGSTIEQYF. The CDR3 DNA, read in part, is TGCAGTGCTAGGGGACAGGGCTCTACCATCGAG.

With regard to this clone: The CDR3 end is not reached by the read, which stops 3 residues before it; the germline J gene fills it in. The chain has TRBV10-2 and TRBJ1-5, with D perhaps matching TRBD1 (5 bases). Trimming took 3 bases from V and 7 from J, leaving 13 bases between them. Germline V lookup: CDR1 WSHSY, CDR2 SAAADI. The CDR3 is 14 amino acids. The part of the CDR3 DNA that was read is TGCGCCAGCAGTGATGGGGCGGTTGGGCAGCCC. Translating gives CASSDGAVGQP. The CDR3 in its entirety is CASSDGAVGQPQHF.

Points on this clone: The read terminates 3 residues before the CDR3 end, so the remaining end is supplied by the germline J gene. V and J are TRBV7-9 and TRBJ2-7; the D gene is possibly TRBD2 (5 bases). The CDR3 runs 14 residues. Trimming cost V 2 bases and J 4 bases, with 12 bases left between them. Germline V gene sequence: CDR1 SEHNR, CDR2 FQNEAQ (reference sequence). This chain's CDR3 is CASSLWGTGYEQYF. The CDR3 DNA, read in part, is TGTGCCAGCAGCTTATGGGGAACGGGGTACGAG. Full variable domain (remainder filled in from reference TRBV7-9 and TRBJ2-7): DTGVSQNPRHKITKRGQNVTFRCDPISEHNRLYWYRQTLGQGPEFLTYFQNEAQLEKSRLLSDRFSAERPKGSFSTLEIQRTEQGDSAMYLCASSLWGTGYEQYFGPGTRLTVT.

Note on this clone: The CDR3 end lies 3 residues beyond the end of the read and is filled in from the germline J gene. The chain joins TRBV5-4 to TRBJ1-2, with a tentative D call TRBD1 (6 bases). The CDR3 totals 14 residues. V lost 4 bases and J lost 0, with 10 bases in between. Per the germline V gene, CDR1 is SGHNT and CDR2 is YYREEE (reference sequence). Here the CDR3 reads CASSPGVANYGYTF. Partial CDR3 DNA: TGTGCCAGCAGCCCAGGGGTCGCTAACTATGGC.

Points on this clone: The CDR3 end lies 3 residues beyond the end of the read and is filled in from the germline J gene. This rearrangement joins TRBV20-1 to TRBJ2-1; TRBD2 matches 8 bases. V trimming: 1 base; J trimming: 5 bases; junction bases outside the gene matches: 13. In germline, CDR1 is DFQATT, CDR2 SNEGSKA (reference sequence). The CDR3 totals 17 residues. CDR3 DNA (partial): TGCAGTGCTAGAGCGGATACCGGGACTAGAGTTAACAATGAG. Its translation is CSARADTGTRVNNE. The whole CDR3 protein reads CSARADTGTRVNNEQFF.

As to this clone: The sequence runs out 3 residues before the end of the CDR3; the remainder is reconstructed from the germline J gene. The chain uses TRBV27 and TRBJ2-7, with a weak D call TRBD1 (5 bases). Germline values: CDR1 MNHEY, CDR2 SMNVEV (reference sequence). V shed 5 bases and J shed 2 bases, with 10 bases lying between them. This CDR3 is 13 amino acids long. The CDR3 DNA, read in part, is TGTGCCAGCAGTAGACAGAGGACCTACGAG. This gives the protein CASSRQRTYE. The full CDR3 protein is CASSRQRTYEQYF.

With regard to this clone: Coverage ceases 3 residues before the CDR3 finishes, and the germline J gene fills in the end. V usage is TRBV18 and J usage is TRBJ1-2; 8 bases match TRBD1. This CDR3 has 16 residues. Germline-derived CDR1 and CDR2 are KGHSH and LQKENI. V shed 3 bases and J 4 bases; nucleotides not matched to a gene: 10. The DNA read from the CDR3 is TGTGCCAGCTCACCGTACTTGACAGGGGAAACCTATGGC. Translation: CASSPYLTGETYG. The entire CDR3 protein reads CASSPYLTGETYGYTF.

As concerns this clone: The read comes to an end 3 residues before the CDR3 does, leaving the germline J gene to fill in the end. This rearrangement joins TRBV20-1 to TRBJ1-1; TRBD1 aligns across 9 bases. Unmatched junction bases numbered 4, after V lost 4 bases and J lost 4 bases. Germline lookup yields CDR1 DFQATT and CDR2 SNEGSKA (reference sequence). This CDR3 region has 13 residues. CDR3 DNA, as far as it was read: TGCAGTGCTACGGGACAGGGACGCACTGAA. Amino acids: CSATGQGRTE. The whole CDR3 sequence reads CSATGQGRTEAFF.

Worth noting for this clone: The CDR3 goes on 3 residues after the read ends, and that part is filled in from the germline J gene. The chain carries TRBV7-8 and TRBJ2-3; TRBD2 might be the D (6 bases). This CDR3 contains 12 residues. Trimming stripped 11 bases from V and 5 bases from J, with 14 bases between. CDR1 SGHVS and CDR2 FQNEAQ come from the germline V gene. The CDR3 here is CAHGGRGDTQYF. The covered CDR3 bases are TGTGCCCACGGGGGTCGGGGAGATACG.

Turning to this clone: The read stops 3 residues short of the end of the CDR3; the missing end is completed from the germline J gene. The chain carries TRBV5-1 and TRBJ1-1; 7 bases are a match to TRBD1. CDR1 and CDR2 from the germline V gene are SGHRS and YFSETQ. There are 14 residues in the CDR3. After removal of 0 bases from V and 4 bases from J, the junction contained 3 bases not matched to a gene. This chain's CDR3 is CASSLEAGGTEAFF. The CDR3 DNA, read in part, is TGCGCCAGCAGCTTGGAGGCAGGGGGCACTGAA.

A remark on this clone: The CDR3 end is not reached by the read, which stops 3 residues before it; the germline J gene fills it in. This rearrangement joins TRBV29-1 to TRBJ2-5; TRBD2 matches 7 bases. Germline assignment: CDR1 SQVTM and CDR2 ANQGSEA. CDR3 length equals 13 residues. V was clipped by 4 bases and J by 4 bases; unmatched bases: 6. The covered CDR3 bases are TGCAGCGTTGTGGGGGGGACTCTAGAGACC. This codes for CSVVGGTLET. The whole CDR3 protein is CSVVGGTLETQYF.

A word on this clone: Read data end 3 residues before the CDR3 end; the end is taken from the germline J gene. V usage is TRBV2 and J usage is TRBJ2-2; 7 bases align to TRBD1. This CDR3 is built from 13 residues. Germline values: CDR1 SNHLY, CDR2 FYNNEI. The part of the CDR3 DNA that was read is TGTGCCAGACGGGACAGCAATAATTCACCG. Translating gives CARRDSNNSP. In full, the CDR3 is CARRDSNNSPLFF.